Described below is a single T cell receptor beta chain sequence and its context. This clone's antigen is unknown. No much larger clonotype is one base removed from it; base qualities were not supplied. The trim is 5 bases for V and 1 base for J, with a gap of 9 bases between the germline ends. Measured from the cysteine to the phenylalanine, the CDR3 is 13 residues long. The read is trimmed to its CDR3 DNA, 39 bases read in frame from base 1. The source of the sample is a study of T-cell memory formation after mild COVID-19 (dated by TCRdb to about 2021). Concerning the study at large: Most TCR sequence clusters were specific to one of the two donors. Two young, previously healthy adult volunteers made up the cohort, one male and one female. Longitudinal TCRalpha and TCRbeta repertoire sequencing tracked T-cell clones expanding and contracting after mild COVID-19 in a couple of donors.

PBMCs were isolated by Ficoll-Paque density gradient centrifugation. Summary of the overall study and its limitations: Only two mild cases were covered in the study, and larger cohorts including severe cases with pre-infection samples were considered necessary. Contracting CD4+ clones appeared mostly in the CM and EM memory subsets, whereas CD8+ clones were enriched in EMRA. SARS-CoV-2 specificity of the second-wave clones peaking on day 37 was not confirmed. Some responding clones were found in pre-infection memory, which suggests that pre-existing cross-reactive memory T cells took part in the SARS-CoV-2 response. From day 15 to 85, contracting clones showed balanced CD4/CD8 phenotypes, whereas a second wave of clones that expanded from day 15 to 37 leaned towards CD4+.

Instrument used: Illumina NovaSeq 6000. TCRalpha and TCRbeta cDNA libraries were built by 5'RACE with constant-segment primers, adding sample barcodes and unique molecular identifiers. RNA was extracted from every sample with Trizol reagent. Libraries were amplified in two PCR steps, with a second sample barcode and Illumina TruSeq adapters added in the second step. Libraries were sequenced on an Illumina NovaSeq with 2 x 150 bp paired-end reads. Per the original workflow: Reads were demultiplexed and collapsed into UMI-guided consensus sequences with migec v1.2.7. With mixcr v2.1.11, UMI consensuses were aligned to TRA and TRB V and J templates and assembled into clonotypes. A clonotype was counted as expanded or contracted only when both edgeR and NoisET called the clonotype significant, with the noise models trained on biological replicates. For edgeR calls, a false discovery rate-adjusted p below 0.01 and a log2 fold-change threshold of 1 were applied. As an exploratory analysis of dynamics, max-normalized trajectories of the 1000 most abundant clonotypes were examined with PCA combined with hierarchical clustering. The CD4 or CD8 phenotype of responding clones was assigned using the separately sequenced CD4+ and CD8+ repertoires. The public sequencing data were trimmed at Q25 with fastp and processed into clonotypes with MiXCR by TCRdb, which kept only in-frame beta chains. All rows with the same CDR3 protein become a single entry with the most common DNA and genes. These V and J calls are TCRdb output, not the study's own analysis. This sample has under 450,000 distinct CDR3 sequences in its table, and more than 20% of those were observed once. Approximately 14% of the sample is in the top ten clones.

Material: PBMCs or a T cell subset sorted from them (not recorded which). The TCR comes from an adult woman who had mild COVID-19 (a few samples of this study predate the infection). The sample titles of this study are shuffled in the database, so cell type and time point are left out; the donor was told from shared clones. The chain is encoded by TRBV12-3 or TRBV12-4 joined to TRBJ2-7; the D gene remains uncertain. The nucleotide sequence is TGTGCCAGCAGTCCGGAGAATTCCTACGAGCAGTACTTC. Its translation reads: CASSPENSYEQYF.